These 32 T cell receptor beta chains share one sample of origin, sequenced in a study of blood T cell repertoires in COVID-19 (dated by TCRdb to 2018 to 2021). Library prep was done by the immunoSEQ multiplex PCR assay. Here the immuneACCESS table is served through TCRdb, limited to in-frame sequences with V and J called. Missing clones are a known gap in these copies; in checked studies unresolved V genes cover under half, and the rest lacks a known reason. For this sample there are 110,000 or so clones; around 83% appear just once. The ten largest clones add up to approximately 5% of the sample. Sequencing used peripheral blood. Receptor source: a woman aged 60 to 75 with COVID-19, enrolled during active disease.

The V and J genes are TRBV19 and TRBJ1-6; no clear D gene. Trimming removed 1 base from V and 0 bases from J, with 10 bases in between. The CDR3 totals 17 residues. From germline, CDR1 is LNHDA and CDR2 SQIVND (reference sequence). For the CDR3, the DNA is TGTGCCAGTAGTATAGGACAACCAATCTCCTATAATTCACCCCTCCACTTT. Its protein is CASSIGQPISYNSPLHF.

In its sample, this clone was seen once. The CDR3 protein is CASSTSGGVGVSYEQYF. The CDR3 nucleotides are TGCGCCAGCAGCACAAGCGGGGGGGTCGGAGTTTCATACGAGCAGTACTTC. V is TRBV5-1 and J is TRBJ2-7; 10 bases line up with TRBD2. Germline assignment: CDR1 SGHRS and CDR2 YFSETQ. This CDR3 has 17 residues. V was pared by 4 bases and J by 4 bases, with 14 bases of the junction left unmatched.

The chain carries TRBV3-1 (or the pseudogene TRBV3-2) and TRBJ2-5, with 11 nucleotides matching TRBD2. Per the germline V gene, CDR1 is LGHDT and CDR2 is YNNKEL (reference sequence). This CDR3 is built from 16 residues. With 1 base clipped from V and 7 bases from J, the junction kept 8 bases outside the gene matches. This chain's CDR3 is CASSQVPGLAEGTQYF. The DNA of the CDR3 is TGTGCCAGCAGCCAAGTCCCGGGACTAGCGGAGGGGACCCAGTACTTC.

J is TRBJ1-3 and V is TRBV4-3; D might be TRBD1 (5 bases). Germline CDR1 LGHNA, CDR2 YSLEER. The CDR3 sequence is 15 residues long. Trimming took 7 bases from V and 0 from J, leaving 13 bases between them. This CDR3 reads CASTKSQGSGNTIYF. The CDR3 DNA sequence: TGCGCCAGCACCAAGAGCCAGGGCTCTGGAAACACCATATATTTT.

This clone showed up just once. The chain is built from TRBV12-3 or TRBV12-4 and TRBJ1-2; D unclear. Deletions cut 4 bases from V and 5 bases from J, with 8 bases between. CDR3 length: 12 residues. Here the CDR3 reads CASSSPGYGYTF. In DNA, the CDR3 is TGTGCCAGCAGTTCCCCCGGTTATGGCTACACCTTC.

This chain joins TRBV5-6 and TRBJ2-1, with 9 positions matching TRBD1. The CDR3 is 16 residues long. The J segment lost 4 bases and the V segment lost 0 bases, leaving 5 bases of the junction unmatched. CDR1 and CDR2 from the germline V gene are SGHDT and YYEEEE. DNA for the CDR3: TGTGCCAGCAGCTTGGAGACAGGGGGGATGTACAATGAGCAGTTCTTC. Its translation: CASSLETGGMYNEQFF.

This clone turned up a few times. J is TRBJ1-2 and V is TRBV29-1; the D is unclear. The V gene's germline CDR1 is SQVTM and CDR2 ANQGSEA. V lost 4 bases and J 2 bases, leaving 8 bases between the germline ends. The CDR3 consists of 12 residues. In nucleotides, the CDR3 is TGCAGCGTTGCTGAGCTGAACTATGGCTACACCTTC. Encoded protein: CSVAELNYGYTF.

The rearrangement joins TRBV19 to TRBJ1-2; tentatively, D is TRBD1 (6 bases). Germline lookup yields CDR1 LNHDA and CDR2 SQIVND (reference sequence). V dropped 4 bases and J dropped 11 bases, with 14 bases sitting between them. The CDR3 runs 12 residues. DNA of the CDR3: TGTGCCAGTAGTACTACAGGGAATCGGTACACCTTC. This encodes CASSTTGNRYTF.

The V call is TRBV2, the J call TRBJ2-5; a weak D match, TRBD2 (6 bases). CDR1 is SNHLY, CDR2 FYNNEI, per germline. Trimming removed 3 bases at V and 4 bases at J, with 9 bases between. The CDR3 runs to 13 residues. CDR3 sequence reads: CASSDGGIETQYF. For the CDR3, the DNA is TGTGCCAGCAGTGACGGGGGTATAGAGACCCAGTACTTC.

The rearrangement links TRBV18 to TRBJ2-7, with TRBD1 matching over 10 bases. The ends lost 2 bases at V and 7 bases at J; junction bases unmatched: 8. The length of the CDR3 is 15 residues. Germline V lookup: CDR1 KGHSH, CDR2 LQKENI. The CDR3 loop reads CASSPGTGALGEQYF. The CDR3 DNA reads TGTGCCAGCTCACCAGGGACAGGGGCCCTCGGAGAGCAGTACTTC.

This clone was counted only a few times. The chain has TRBV30 and TRBJ1-1; no firm D call. This CDR3 region has 12 residues. The V gene's germline CDR1 is GTSNPN and CDR2 SVGIG (reference sequence). Trimming removed 5 bases at V and 10 bases at J, with 17 bases between. This chain's CDR3 is CAWDLGGQGAFF. The CDR3 DNA is TGTGCCTGGGATTTGGGAGGGCAAGGAGCTTTCTTT.

The chain recombines TRBV3-1 (or the pseudogene TRBV3-2) with TRBJ1-5, with D tentatively TRBD1 (5 bases). The CDR3 length is 15 residues. From germline, CDR1 is LGHDT and CDR2 YNNKEL (reference sequence). V was cut by 4 bases and J by 9 bases, with 19 bases left in between. The CDR3 sequence is CASSPSVAGRGPQHF. The CDR3 region has the DNA TGTGCCAGCAGCCCCTCGGTGGCAGGGCGAGGGCCCCAGCATTTT.

This sequence joins TRBV4-3 and TRBJ1-1; D may be TRBD1 (5 bases). Germline V CDR1 and CDR2: LGHNA, YSLEER. This CDR3 is built from 16 residues. V shed 0 bases and J shed 1 base, with 12 bases lying between them. CDR3 residues: CASSQERWGENTEAFF. DNA of the CDR3: TGCGCCAGCAGCCAAGAACGATGGGGGGAGAACACTGAAGCTTTCTTT.

V is TRBV28 and J is TRBJ2-3; 7 bases are shared with TRBD1. Losses at the gene ends were 6 bases for V and 5 bases for J; bases not matched to a gene: 5. Germline V CDR1 and CDR2: MDHEN, SYDVKM. CDR3 length equals 13 residues. CDR3 coding DNA: TGTGCCAGCAGACTCTCAGGGGGAGATACGCAGTATTTT. As protein: CASRLSGGDTQYF.

This clone was detected only once. The chain links TRBV7-6 to TRBJ2-2, with a weak D call TRBD2 (5 bases). This CDR3 is 14 amino acids long. Trimming shortened V by 0 bases and J by 10 bases, and 12 bases separated the two germline ends. Germline CDR1 reads SGHVS; CDR2 reads FNYEAQ. CDR3 residues: CASSLAGVFEELFF. The CDR3 DNA reads as TGTGCCAGCAGCTTAGCCGGGGTTTTCGAGGAGCTGTTTTTT. The entire variable domain, with the rest obtained from reference TRBV7-6 and TRBJ2-2, is as follows: GAGVSQSPRYKVTKRGQDVALRCDPISGHVSLYWYRQALGQGPEFLTYFNYEAQQDKSGLPNDRFSAERPEGSISTLTIQRTEQRDSAMYRCASSLAGVFEELFFGEGSRLTVL.

V is TRBV30 and J is TRBJ2-7; D is perhaps TRBD2 (7 bases). Germline loops: CDR1 GTSNPN, CDR2 SVGIG (reference sequence). V lost 1 base to trimming and J lost 3 bases, with 13 bases between them. The CDR3 covers 14 residues. CDR3 amino acids: CAWSAGGPDYEQYF. The CDR3 nucleotides are TGTGCCTGGAGTGCGGGGGGCCCGGACTACGAGCAGTACTTC. Looking up the rest from reference TRBV30 and TRBJ2-7 gives the full variable domain: SQTIHQWPATLVQPVGSPLSLECTVEGTSNPNLYWYRQAAGRGLQLLFYSVGIGQISSEVPQNLSASRPQDRQFILSSKKLLLSDSGFYLCAWSAGGPDYEQYFGPGTRLTVT.

The V gene is TRBV7-9, the J gene TRBJ2-7, with D possibly being TRBD1 (6 bases). Near its end, the DNA agrees better with TRBJ2-1, so the J call may be wrong. The CDR3 consists of 13 residues. Germline lookup yields CDR1 SEHNR and CDR2 FQNEAQ (reference sequence). CDR3 amino acids: CASGPGHSYEQFF. The CDR3 region has the DNA TGTGCCAGCGGCCCGGGACACTCCTACGAGCAGTTCTTC.

V usage is TRBV11-2 and J usage is TRBJ2-7; the match to TRBD1 covers 9 bases. The CDR3 extends over 16 amino acids. V lost 1 base to trimming and J lost 1 base; unmatched junction nucleotides: 5. Germline CDR1 and CDR2: SGHAT and FQNNGV. In DNA, the CDR3 is TGTGCCAGCAGCTTAGGGCGGGGGACAGGGTCCTACGAGCAGTACTTC. Residues: CASSLGRGTGSYEQYF.

This clone appeared a single time. The CDR3 sequence: CAISEPQGKSGYTF. The CDR3 coding sequence is TGTGCCATCAGTGAACCACAGGGGAAGAGTGGCTACACCTTC. The chain couples TRBV10-3 to TRBJ1-2; 7 bases fit TRBD1. From germline, CDR1 is ENHRY and CDR2 SYGVKD. J was trimmed by 7 bases and V by 3 bases; bases with no gene match: 8. The CDR3 is made up of 14 amino acids.

This chain connects TRBV27 to TRBJ2-7; TRBD1 matches at 8 bases. Trimming cost V 7 bases and J 4 bases; bases outside gene matches: 12. Germline CDR1 and CDR2: MNHEY and SMNVEV (reference sequence). CDR3 length equals 15 residues. The CDR3 reads CASTPPRDRLYEQYF. Here the CDR3 DNA reads TGTGCCAGCACCCCCCCCCGGGACAGGTTGTACGAGCAGTACTTC.

The CDR3 here is CASSFQVATEAFF. The CDR3 nucleotides read TGTGCCAGCAGCTTTCAGGTGGCCACTGAAGCTTTCTTT. V usage is TRBV11-2 and J usage is TRBJ1-1; D unresolved. The V end was cut by 3 bases, the J end by 4 bases, with 9 bases between. Germline V gives CDR1 SGHAT, CDR2 FQNNGV. The CDR3 sequence is 13 residues long.

The genes are TRBV4-1 and TRBJ1-4; 8 bases line up with TRBD1. After removal of 2 bases from V and 8 bases from J, the junction contained 10 bases not matched to a gene. Per germline, CDR1 MGHRA and CDR2 YSYEKL. The CDR3 consists of 16 residues. The CDR3 sequence is CASSQPHRGEEEKLFF. The CDR3 DNA follows: TGCGCCAGCAGCCAACCTCACAGGGGGGAGGAAGAAAAACTGTTTTTT.

V and J are TRBV18 and TRBJ2-3, with TRBD2 matching over 8 bases. Germline V gene lookup returns CDR1 KGHSH and CDR2 LQKENI. The CDR3 has 17 amino acids. Trimming removed 4 bases from V and 2 bases from J; junction bases left unmatched: 11. Written as DNA, the CDR3 is TGTGCCAGCTCACTCAACTTAGCGGGGTCGGCCACAGATACGCAGTATTTT. Translation: CASSLNLAGSATDTQYF. Variable domain in full (rest from reference TRBV18 and TRBJ2-3): NAGVMQNPRHLVRRRGQEARLRCSPMKGHSHVYWYRQLPEEGLKFMVYLQKENIIDESGMPKERFSAEFPKEGPSILRIQQVVRGDSAAYFCASSLNLAGSATDTQYFGPGTRLTVL.

The rearrangement joins TRBV18 to TRBJ2-1, with a weak D call TRBD2 (5 bases). The V end was cut by 3 bases, the J end by 3 bases, with 9 bases between. CDR1 and CDR2 from the germline V gene are KGHSH and LQKENI. This CDR3 spans 14 amino acids. The CDR3 region is CASSPPAVYNEQFF. DNA of the CDR3: TGTGCCAGCTCACCCCCAGCGGTCTACAATGAGCAGTTCTTC.

The V gene is TRBV7-2, the J gene TRBJ2-3; 8 nucleotides align to TRBD2. This CDR3 has 16 amino acids. V lost 5 bases and J lost 0; bases outside the gene matches: 7. Germline V CDR1 and CDR2: SGHTA, FQGNSA. CDR3 sequence: CASSLRLATSTDTQYF. Written as DNA, the CDR3 is TGTGCCAGCAGCCTTCGACTAGCGACTAGCACAGATACGCAGTATTTT.

The chain links TRBV6-2 or TRBV6-3 to TRBJ2-1; D ambiguous. The CDR3 is made up of 18 amino acids. CDR1 is MNHEY and CDR2 is SVGEGT in the germline V gene. Deletions cut 0 bases from V and 2 bases from J, with 17 bases between. The CDR3 loop is CASSYSIIKQVTYNEQFF. DNA of the CDR3: TGTGCCAGCAGTTACTCGATCATCAAACAAGTCACCTACAATGAGCAGTTCTTC.

J is TRBJ1-1 and V is TRBV18, with D possibly being TRBD1 (5 bases). There are 14 residues in the CDR3. Germline V gene sequence: CDR1 KGHSH, CDR2 LQKENI. Trimming took 6 bases from V and 4 from J, leaving 15 bases between them. In DNA, the CDR3 is TGTGCCAGCTCGTTGCCGGAGGGGTCCACTGAAGCTTTCTTT. As protein: CASSLPEGSTEAFF.

This rearrangement joins TRBV7-2 to TRBJ2-5; 9 nucleotides match TRBD2. V was pared by 3 bases and J by 4 bases, with 6 bases of the junction left unmatched. CDR3 length: 15 residues. The germline V gene has CDR1 SGHTA and CDR2 FQGNSA. The CDR3 protein is CASSFMRGGGETQYF. In DNA form, the CDR3 reads TGTGCCAGCAGCTTTATGCGGGGGGGCGGAGAGACCCAGTACTTC. The variable domain in full, completed from reference TRBV7-2 and TRBJ2-5, reads GAGVSQSPSNKVTEKGKDVELRCDPISGHTALYWYRQSLGQGLEFLIYFQGNSAPDKSGLPSDRFSAERTGGSVSTLTIQRTQQEDSAVYLCASSFMRGGGETQYFGPGTRLLVL.

The chain has TRBV9 and TRBJ2-2; 10 bases fit TRBD1. The CDR3 loop spans 17 amino acids. Germline lookup yields CDR1 SGDLS and CDR2 YYNGEE. V trimming: 4 bases; J trimming: 7 bases; junction bases outside the gene matches: 13. CDR3 sequence (DNA): TGTGCCAGCAGCCCCACAAGAGGGACAGGGGATGTCGGGGAGCTGTTTTTT. Translated, it gives CASSPTRGTGDVGELFF.

The chain carries TRBV7-2 and TRBJ2-1; 9 bases are shared with TRBD2. Trimming at V came to 4 bases and at J to 4 bases, leaving 2 bases not matched to a gene. The CDR3 is 14 amino acids. The germline CDR1 and CDR2 sequences are SGHTA and FQGNSA. The CDR3 nucleotides are TGTGCCAGCAGCTCGGGACTAGCTTACAATGAGCAGTTCTTC. Encoded protein: CASSSGLAYNEQFF.

The chain couples TRBV11-3 to TRBJ2-2; D unclear. CDR1 and CDR2 from the germline V gene are SGHNT and YENEEA. The CDR3 length is 14 residues. Between the trimmed V and J ends, which lost 1 base and 2 bases, there was a span of 5 bases. CDR3 amino acids: CASSLGQNTGELFF. CDR3 sequence (DNA): TGTGCCAGCAGCTTAGGACAAAACACCGGGGAGCTGTTTTTT. The complete variable domain, with remaining parts taken from reference TRBV11-3 and TRBJ2-2, reads EAGVVQSPRYKIIEKKQPVAFWCNPISGHNTLYWYLQNLGQGPELLIRYENEEAVDDSQLPKDRFSAERLKGVDSTLKIQPAELGDSAVYLCASSLGQNTGELFFGEGSRLTVL.

The chain carries TRBV4-1 and TRBJ1-5; weak D call: TRBD1 (6 bases). Trimming pared 3 bases from V and 2 bases from J, leaving 14 bases between. CDR3 length: 16 residues. Germline values: CDR1 MGHRA, CDR2 YSYEKL. The CDR3 coding sequence is TGCGCCAGCAGCCACCTTGGGGCAGGGGGCAATCAGCCCCAGCATTTT. Translated, it gives CASSHLGAGGNQPQHF.